Reported below is one TCR beta chain. Trimming stripped 2 bases from V and 1 base from J, with 12 bases between. CDR3 length equals 16 residues. CDR1 and CDR2 (germline): SGHRS, YFSETQ. The authors' processing: Quantification of nucleated cells was approximated via reference gene primer amplification. Method: immunoSEQ multiplex PCR; TCRdb's copy keeps in-frame clones and lacks some. That table is the source of V, J and clone size, and D and trimming were worked out from the DNA. Altogether 60,000 to 70,000 clones are present, 80% to 85% being singletons, with the ten largest covering 4.5%. This specimen comes from a study of blood T cell repertoires in COVID-19. At the level of the study: Specimens from acute and convalescent COVID-19 originated in the United States, Italy and Spain.

This sequence originates from a woman aged 55 to 70 with acute or convalescent COVID-19. The gene calls are TRBV5-1 and TRBJ2-2; D might be TRBD1 (5 bases). The specimen sequenced was peripheral blood. The CDR3 reads CASSLVSGMNTGELFF. In DNA, the CDR3 is TGCGCCAGCAGCTTAGTCTCAGGGATGAACACCGGGGAGCTGTTTTTT.